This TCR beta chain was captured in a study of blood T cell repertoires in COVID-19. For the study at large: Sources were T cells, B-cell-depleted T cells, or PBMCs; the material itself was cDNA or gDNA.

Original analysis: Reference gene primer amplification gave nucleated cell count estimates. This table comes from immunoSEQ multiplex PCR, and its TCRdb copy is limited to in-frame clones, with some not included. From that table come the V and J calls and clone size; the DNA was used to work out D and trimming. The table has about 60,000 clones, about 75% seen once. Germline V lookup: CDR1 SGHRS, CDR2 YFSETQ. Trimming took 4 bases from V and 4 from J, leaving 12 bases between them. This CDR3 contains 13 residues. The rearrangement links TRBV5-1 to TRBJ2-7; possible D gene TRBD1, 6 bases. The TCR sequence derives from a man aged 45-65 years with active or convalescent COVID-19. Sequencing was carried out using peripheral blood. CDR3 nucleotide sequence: TGCGCCAGCAGCATTCAACAGGGTTACGAGCAGTACTTC. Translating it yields CASSIQQGYEQYF. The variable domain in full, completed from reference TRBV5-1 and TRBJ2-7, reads KAGVTQTPRYLIKTRGQQVTLSCSPISGHRSVSWYQQTPGQGLQFLFEYFSETQRNKGNFPGRFSGRQFSNSRSEMNVSTLELGDSALYLCASSIQQGYEQYFGPGTRLTVT.